A selection of T cell receptor beta chains follows, all from one sample in a study of Tregs in tolerant kidney transplant recipients. Produced via immunoSEQ multiplex PCR; TCRdb's table is partial and in-frame only. Here the sample spans about 240,000 clones, more than 65% being singletons. Input material: CD4+ T cells from blood. These receptors all come from a human donor in good health. Each CDR3 is given without its conserved first and last residue. The order of the fields is V gene, D gene, J gene, CDR3 protein. A D gene is named only where the DNA matches it firmly.

>TRBV18|TRBD1|TRBJ1-5
ASSSGQGSRQPQH
>TRBV6-5|TRBD1|TRBJ1-2
ASSYPSDRGSDGYT
>TRBV4-1|TRBD1|TRBJ1-3
ASSQPLTGSSGNTIY
>TRBV29-1|NA|TRBJ2-5
SVDGSRGQETQY
>TRBV19|TRBD1|TRBJ1-4
ASNTGATNEKLF
>TRBV5-4|TRBD2|TRBJ2-5
ASSSSGSGETQY
>TRBV5-1|NA|TRBJ2-5
ASRPEGETQY
>TRBV5-1|TRBD1|TRBJ1-2
ASSLVAGTGNSNYGYT
>TRBV6-1|NA|TRBJ2-7
ASRSTDGHEQY
>TRBV7-8|NA|NA
ASSSGHGLYEQY
>TRBV18|NA|TRBJ2-1
ASSPQGYNEQF
>TRBV19|NA|TRBJ2-1
ASSIVVGGNNEQF
>TRBV19|NA|TRBJ1-4
ASTGRVATNEKLF
>TRBV7-2|TRBD2|TRBJ2-1
ASSLRTSGNNEQF
>TRBV27|NA|TRBJ2-2
ASSFRRNTGELF
>TRBV6-6|TRBD1|TRBJ2-1
ASRNRGIDEQF
>TRBV7-8|NA|TRBJ2-3
ASSPRTAGTQY
>TRBV7-8|NA|TRBJ1-4
ASSLGNSNEKLF
>TRBV4-1|TRBD2|TRBJ2-5
ASSPTSGRAGETQY
>TRBV15|NA|TRBJ1-1
ATSRGLNTEAF
>TRBV6-1|NA|TRBJ2-7
ASRKQGYEQY
>TRBV25-1|NA|TRBJ2-3
ASSDSTGANTQY
>TRBV5-4|TRBD2|TRBJ2-5
ASSASRAGAQETQY
>TRBV5-1|TRBD2|TRBJ2-3
ASSLEASGGVDTQY
>TRBV6-5|NA|NA
ASSSLDNSYEQY
>TRBV7-9|TRBD2|TRBJ2-3
ASKLAGDVGTDTQY
>TRBV11-3|NA|TRBJ2-7
ASSSPRDYEQY
>TRBV29-1|NA|TRBJ1-2
SVGGGPLYGYT
>TRBV28|NA|TRBJ2-3
ASSLGAGKQYPAQY
>TRBV5-1|NA|TRBJ2-3
ASSLEGLETDTQY
>TRBV19|NA|NA
ASSIGRVGPYEQY
>TRBV6-6|TRBD2|TRBJ2-3
ASSPGTSGRTDTQY
>TRBV27|TRBD1|TRBJ2-1
ASSLRTGTYNEQF
>TRBV2|NA|TRBJ2-6
ASSQGSGANVLT
>TRBV18|TRBD1|TRBJ1-3
ASSPPGTGAGNTIY
>TRBV5-1|NA|TRBJ1-2
ASSLVRGADGYT
>TRBV14|NA|TRBJ2-2
ASSPKEGRIGELF
>TRBV2|NA|TRBJ1-2
ASSGGDGYT
>TRBV4-2|NA|TRBJ1-2
ASSQDFARGYGYT
>TRBV4-2|NA|TRBJ2-4
ASSQDQFGAKNIQY
>TRBV5-4|NA|TRBJ1-2
ASSLGGQFYGYT
>TRBV6-1|TRBD2|TRBJ2-3
ASSERAPTSGGTADTQY
>TRBV2|NA|TRBJ2-3
AGGKRVSTDTQY
>TRBV4-2|TRBD2|TRBJ2-3
AISGGPSPDTQY
>TRBV5-4|TRBD1|TRBJ1-2
ASSGRTGSFTNYGYT
>TRBV10-3|NA|TRBJ1-5
AISAGVGIQPQH
>TRBV4-1|NA|TRBJ1-1
ASSQGFGSWNTEAF
>TRBV18|NA|TRBJ2-7
ASRPEGASSEQY
>TRBV10-2|NA|TRBJ2-7
ASSESGRGYEQY
>TRBV6-1|NA|TRBJ2-3
ATTLTEPSTDTQY
>TRBV6-5|NA|TRBJ2-5
ASNPQMGETQY
>TRBV7-9|NA|TRBJ2-5
ASSLGFRQETQY
>TRBV9|TRBD1|TRBJ2-3
ASSPPRTGPSTDTQY
>TRBV4-2|NA|TRBJ1-4
ASSQDSGGRGEKLF
>TRBV6-1|TRBD2|TRBJ2-1
ASSGLAKSYNEQF
>TRBV6-5|TRBD1|TRBJ1-2
ASGRWTGGNYGYT
>TRBV7-9|NA|TRBJ2-1
ASVQRGARVDEQF